This T cell receptor (beta chain) was recorded in a study of OX40 agonist ivuxolimab in advanced cancers. Study-level information: Males comprised over 80% of the group, whose mean age was approximately 60 years (range roughly 20 to 85). Enrollees could have had prior anti-PD-1, anti-PD-L1 or anti-CTLA-4 therapy, which more than 30% had received.

On this clone itself: Its matching antigen is unknown.

Some clones are missing from TCRdb's copy, which holds only in-frame ones; the method was immunoSEQ multiplex PCR. Of tens of thousands of clones listed, 84% were seen once; the top ten hold roughly 16%. CDR3 size: 12 residues. V was shortened by 0 bases and J by 7 bases, with 6 bases between the two germline ends. Germline V gene lookup returns CDR1 SGHTA and CDR2 FQGNSA. Study-level findings and limits: CD8+ T cells averaged more expanded clones than CD4+.

Material: CD4+ or CD8+ T cells sorted from blood, obtained in a trial of the OX40 agonist ivuxolimab. The sequence was obtained from an adult with an advanced solid tumor such as melanoma, head and neck, liver or kidney cancer. The chain carries TRBV7-2 and TRBJ1-2; D not resolved. The CDR3 DNA reads TGTGCCAGCAGCTTAGCGCAAGGTGGCTACACCTTC. This gives the protein CASSLAQGGYTF.